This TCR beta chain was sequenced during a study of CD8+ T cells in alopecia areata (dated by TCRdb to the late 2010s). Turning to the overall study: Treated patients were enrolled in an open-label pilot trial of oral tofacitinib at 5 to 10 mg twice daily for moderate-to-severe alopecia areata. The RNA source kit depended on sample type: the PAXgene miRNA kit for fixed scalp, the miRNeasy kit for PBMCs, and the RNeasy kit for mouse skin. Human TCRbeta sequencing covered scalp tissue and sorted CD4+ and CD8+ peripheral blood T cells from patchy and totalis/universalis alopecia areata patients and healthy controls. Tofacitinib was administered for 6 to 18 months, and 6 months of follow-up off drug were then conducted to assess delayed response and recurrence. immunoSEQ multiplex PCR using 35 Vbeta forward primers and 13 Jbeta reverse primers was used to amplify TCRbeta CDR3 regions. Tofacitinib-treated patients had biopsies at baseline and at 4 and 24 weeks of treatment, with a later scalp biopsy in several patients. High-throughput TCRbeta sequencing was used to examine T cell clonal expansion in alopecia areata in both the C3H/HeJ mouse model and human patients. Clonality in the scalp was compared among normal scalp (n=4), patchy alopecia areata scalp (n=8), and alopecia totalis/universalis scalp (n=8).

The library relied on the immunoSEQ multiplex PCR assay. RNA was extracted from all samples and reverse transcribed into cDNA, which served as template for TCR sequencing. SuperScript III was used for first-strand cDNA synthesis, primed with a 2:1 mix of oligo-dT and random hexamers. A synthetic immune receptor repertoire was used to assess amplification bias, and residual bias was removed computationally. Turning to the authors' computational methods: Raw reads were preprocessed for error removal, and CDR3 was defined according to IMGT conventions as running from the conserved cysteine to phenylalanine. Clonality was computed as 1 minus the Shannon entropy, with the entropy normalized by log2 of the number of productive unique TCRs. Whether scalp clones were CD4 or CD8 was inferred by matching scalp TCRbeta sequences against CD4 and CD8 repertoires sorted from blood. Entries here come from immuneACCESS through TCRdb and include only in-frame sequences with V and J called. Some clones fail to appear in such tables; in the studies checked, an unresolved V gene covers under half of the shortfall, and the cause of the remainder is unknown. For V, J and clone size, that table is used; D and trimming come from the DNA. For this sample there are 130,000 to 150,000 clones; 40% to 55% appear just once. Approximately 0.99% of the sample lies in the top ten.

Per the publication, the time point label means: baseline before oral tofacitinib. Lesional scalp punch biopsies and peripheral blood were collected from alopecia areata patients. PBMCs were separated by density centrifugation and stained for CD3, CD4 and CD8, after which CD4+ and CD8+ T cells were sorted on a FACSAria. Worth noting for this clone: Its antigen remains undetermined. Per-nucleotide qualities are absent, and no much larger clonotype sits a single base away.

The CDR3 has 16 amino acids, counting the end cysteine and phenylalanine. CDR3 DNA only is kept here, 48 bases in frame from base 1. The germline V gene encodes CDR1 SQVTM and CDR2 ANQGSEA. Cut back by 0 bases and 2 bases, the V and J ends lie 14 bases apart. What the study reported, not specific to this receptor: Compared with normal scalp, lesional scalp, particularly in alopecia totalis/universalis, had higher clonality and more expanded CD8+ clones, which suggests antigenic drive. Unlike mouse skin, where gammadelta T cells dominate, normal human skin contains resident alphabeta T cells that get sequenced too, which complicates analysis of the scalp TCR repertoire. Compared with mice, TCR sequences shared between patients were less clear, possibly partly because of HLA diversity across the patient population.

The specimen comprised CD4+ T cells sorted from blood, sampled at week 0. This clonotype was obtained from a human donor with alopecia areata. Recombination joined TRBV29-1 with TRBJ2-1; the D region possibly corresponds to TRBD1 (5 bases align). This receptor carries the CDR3 CSVEDPAGLTYNEQFF. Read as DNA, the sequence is TGCAGCGTTGAAGATCCCGCAGGGTTAACCTACAATGAGCAGTTCTTC.